This passage covers 5 T cell receptor beta chains from one sample sequenced in a study of T-cell reconstitution after alpha-beta-depleted transplantation in children. Unique molecular identifiers featured in how the TCRbeta library was prepared. TCRdb re-derived calls from the PCR reads in MiXCR, one entry per CDR3 protein. There are over 200,000 distinct CDR3 sequences in the sample; over 15% occur only once, and 35% to 50% lies in the top ten. Sequenced here: PBMCs, mostly from graft donor cells, sampled 360 days after TCRalphabeta/CD19-depleted stem cell transplant. These receptors were taken from a male patient between 2 and 15 years old who had a stem cell transplant for acute lymphoblastic leukemia, so the T cells may come from the graft donor.

This chain's CDR3 is CASSFVYRAVETQYF. The CDR3, as DNA: TGTGCCAGCAGCTTCGTCTACAGGGCGGTTGAGACCCAGTACTTC. The chain uses TRBV5-6 and TRBJ2-5; D perhaps matches TRBD1 (6 bases). Germline CDR1 and CDR2: SGHDT and YYEEEE. V was cut by 2 bases and J by 5 bases, with 16 bases left in between. The length of the CDR3 is 15 residues.

There are many counts of this clonotype. The chain couples TRBV6-5 to TRBJ2-5; D is undetermined. V was clipped by 2 bases and J by 5 bases, with 12 bases between them. The CDR3 consists of 14 residues. Per germline, CDR1 MNHEY and CDR2 SVGAGI. The CDR3 is CASSYDSLVETQYF. As DNA, the CDR3 is TGTGCCAGCAGTTACGACTCTTTGGTCGAGACCCAGTACTTC.

In this sample, this clonotype turned up a few times. The chain carries TRBV29-1 and TRBJ2-7; 7 bases agree with TRBD2. This CDR3 contains 13 residues. In germline, CDR1 is SQVTM, CDR2 ANQGSEA. J lost 10 bases, V lost 6 bases, and 15 bases had no gene match. CDR3 bases: TGCAGCGTCCTCTCCGGGACCAGGGAGGGCCAGTACTTC. This sequence encodes CSVLSGTREGQYF.

This clonotype was detected a few times. This chain joins TRBV7-9 and TRBJ2-5; D uncertain. In germline, CDR1 is SEHNR, CDR2 FQNEAQ (reference sequence). Trimming took off 1 base at V and 4 bases at J, with 7 bases between the two ends. CDR3 length: 13 residues. The CDR3 DNA reads as TGTGCCAGCAGCTTAGAGGGTTCAGAGACCCAGTACTTC. Translating gives CASSLEGSETQYF.

V and J are TRBV10-3 and TRBJ2-7; 8 bases map to TRBD1. Trimming cost V 4 bases and J 6 bases; bases outside gene matches: 8. This CDR3 is built from 14 residues. CDR1 and CDR2 (germline): ENHRY, SYGVKD. CDR3 residues: CAISVTDRESEQYF. The CDR3 nucleotides read TGTGCCATCAGTGTAACGGACAGGGAATCCGAGCAGTACTTC.